The 29 T cell receptor beta chains presented below share a single source sample, sequenced in a study of control samples from healthy donors and cancer patients. Using immunoSEQ multiplex PCR, the repertoire was profiled, and TCRdb retains in-frame clones only, with some absent. The profile shows about 48,000 clones, about 93% of them singletons. Sequencing input: PBMCs. These receptors came from a woman in her 50s with head and neck cancer.

Only one count was recorded for this clone. The CDR3 here is CASIREVADYEQYF. The CDR3 DNA sequence: TGTGCCAGCATAAGGGAGGTGGCGGACTACGAGCAGTACTTC. The V and J genes are TRBV2 and TRBJ2-7; D is perhaps TRBD2 (6 bases). Germline lookup yields CDR1 SNHLY and CDR2 FYNNEI. The ends were cut back, 7 bases at V and 3 bases at J, with 16 bases in the middle. The CDR3 length is 14 residues.

The J gene is TRBJ2-7, the V gene TRBV27; possibly TRBD1 for D (5 bases). Germline-derived CDR1 and CDR2 are MNHEY and SMNVEV (reference sequence). Trimming removed 5 bases at V and 2 bases at J, with 13 bases between. The CDR3 length is 14 residues. The DNA of the CDR3 is TGTGCCAGCAGTGCACTCCCGACAGCCTACGAGCAGTACTTC. It is translated as CASSALPTAYEQYF.

The rearrangement uses TRBV9 and TRBJ2-3; D perhaps matches TRBD1 (6 bases). Germline lookup yields CDR1 SGDLS and CDR2 YYNGEE. The length of the CDR3 is 14 residues. V was clipped by 4 bases and J by 10 bases, with 19 bases between them. DNA for the CDR3: TGTGCCAGCAGCCCCCGGACCTACGAGGGGGCGCAGTATTTT. Protein: CASSPRTYEGAQYF.

This rearrangement joins TRBV9 to TRBJ2-2; 13 nucleotides align to TRBD2. This CDR3 region has 17 residues. Germline CDR1 SGDLS, CDR2 YYNGEE. With V trimmed by 3 bases and J by 4 bases, 6 bases remained unmatched. The CDR3 DNA reads as TGTGCCAGCAGCGACACTAGCGGGAGGGCCGGCACCGGGGAGCTGTTTTTT. Protein sequence: CASSDTSGRAGTGELFF.

The chain is built from TRBV28 and TRBJ2-3; D possibly corresponds to TRBD1 (6 bases). The CDR3 has 14 amino acids. The V and J ends lost 5 bases and 2 bases respectively, with 11 bases between them. Germline CDR1 and CDR2: MDHEN and SYDVKM. The CDR3 is CASSLRDNTDTQYF. The CDR3 nucleotides read TGTGCCAGCAGTCTCCGGGACAACACAGATACGCAGTATTTT.

The V gene is TRBV27, the J gene TRBJ2-7; 9 bases agree with TRBD1. J was trimmed by 4 bases and V by 5 bases; bases with no gene match: 6. The CDR3 has 14 amino acids. Germline CDR1 reads MNHEY; CDR2 reads SMNVEV (reference sequence). CDR3 DNA sequence: TGTGCCAGCAGTCTCGGACAGGGGCGGTACGAGCAGTACTTC. This codes for CASSLGQGRYEQYF.

The table lists this clone with a count of one. This chain links TRBV5-1 with TRBJ2-3; the match to TRBD2 covers 9 bases. Germline lookup yields CDR1 SGHRS and CDR2 YFSETQ. V lost 0 bases and J lost 4; bases outside the gene matches: 12. There are 18 residues in the CDR3. As DNA, the CDR3 is TGCGCCAGCAGCTTGGAGTCTAGCGGGATCACTTTATCAGATACGCAGTATTTT. Translating gives CASSLESSGITLSDTQYF.

The chain employs TRBV28 and TRBJ2-7; TRBD1 is a possible D gene (6 bases). V lost 4 bases to trimming and J lost 1 base, with 17 bases between them. The CDR3 has 16 residues. Germline V gene data show CDR1 as MDHEN and CDR2 as SYDVKM. CDR3 sequence: CASSSYFRTASYEQYF. CDR3 DNA sequence: TGTGCCAGCAGTTCATACTTCCGGACAGCGTCCTACGAGCAGTACTTC. The variable domain in full, with the rest retrieved from reference TRBV28 and TRBJ2-7, is DVKVTQSSRYLVKRTGEKVFLECVQDMDHENMFWYRQDPGLGLRLIYFSYDVKMKEKGDIPEGYSVSREKKERFSLILESASTNQTSMYLCASSSYFRTASYEQYFGPGTRLTVT.

This chain joins TRBV6-1 and TRBJ2-2, with D uncertain. The CDR3 is made up of 13 amino acids. V lost 2 bases and J 2 bases, leaving 3 bases between the germline ends. Germline V gene lookup returns CDR1 MNHNS and CDR2 SASEGT. The CDR3 protein is CASSESNTGELFF. The DNA of the CDR3 is TGTGCCAGCAGTGAAAGCAACACCGGGGAGCTGTTTTTT.

The chain uses TRBV29-1 and TRBJ1-1; no reliable D call. Trimming removed 4 bases at V and 1 base at J, with 7 bases between. Germline V CDR1 and CDR2: SQVTM, ANQGSEA. The CDR3 length is 12 residues. Here the CDR3 reads CSVVPGNTEAFF. The DNA for the CDR3 is TGCAGCGTTGTTCCGGGGAACACTGAAGCTTTCTTT.

The chain couples TRBV6-2 or TRBV6-3 to TRBJ2-7, with 12 positions matching TRBD2. The CDR3 runs 16 residues. CDR1 and CDR2 from the germline V gene are MNHEY and SVGEGT. The V gene end was trimmed by 5 bases and the J gene end by 2 bases; junction bases not matched to a gene: 7. The CDR3 DNA follows: TGTGCCAGCAGTCCCCGACTAGCGGGAGAGACCTACGAGCAGTACTTC. It codes for CASSPRLAGETYEQYF.

V usage is TRBV2 and J usage is TRBJ2-1; 10 bases are shared with TRBD2. This CDR3 has 13 amino acids. Unmatched junction bases numbered 11, after V lost 5 bases and J lost 16 bases. Germline V gives CDR1 SNHLY, CDR2 FYNNEI. The DNA for the CDR3 is TGTGCCAGCAGTCCGAGTAGCGGGAGGTCCTACTTCTTC. This encodes CASSPSSGRSYFF.

This chain links TRBV28 with TRBJ1-2; the D gene is possibly TRBD1 (6 bases). The CDR3 is made up of 14 amino acids. Germline V gene lookup returns CDR1 MDHEN and CDR2 SYDVKM. V was cut by 3 bases and J by 4 bases, with 12 bases left in between. DNA for the CDR3: TGTGCCAGCAGTTTCCGGACAGACCCCTATGGCTACACCTTC. Its protein is CASSFRTDPYGYTF.

This clone has just one count. The V call is TRBV27, the J call TRBJ2-5; no clear D. The CDR3 spans 13 residues. Germline V lookup: CDR1 MNHEY, CDR2 SMNVEV (reference sequence). V lost 6 bases and J 5 bases, leaving 13 bases between the germline ends. CDR3 region: CASSRTALETQYF. As DNA, the CDR3 is TGTGCCAGCAGCCGGACGGCGTTGGAGACCCAGTACTTC.

V usage is TRBV4-2 and J usage is TRBJ2-2; 7 positions match TRBD2. V shed 4 bases, J shed 0 bases, and the junction held 5 bases outside the gene matches. Germline V CDR1 and CDR2: LGHNA, YNFKEQ. This CDR3 spans 16 amino acids. The CDR3 coding sequence is TGTGCCAGCAGCCCCCCCGCGGGGGCGAACACCGGGGAGCTGTTTTTT. It specifies CASSPPAGANTGELFF.

V is TRBV6-5 and J is TRBJ2-5; 8 nucleotides agree with TRBD2. Trimming removed 7 bases from V and 5 bases from J; junction bases left unmatched: 6. Germline CDR1 and CDR2: MNHEY and SVGAGI. CDR3 length equals 13 residues. The CDR3 bases are TGTGCCAGCACACGCGGGGGGCGGGAGACCCAGTACTTC. Amino acid sequence: CASTRGGRETQYF.

The CDR3 DNA reads as TGTGCCAGCAGCCAAGGACAGGCCGTCCGGGAAGCTTTCTTT. The encoded protein is CASSQGQAVREAFF. The chain recombines TRBV3-1 (or the pseudogene TRBV3-2) with TRBJ1-1; D is perhaps TRBD1 (6 bases). This CDR3 spans 14 amino acids. Trimming pared 1 base from V and 8 bases from J, leaving 14 bases between. The germline CDR1 and CDR2 sequences are LGHDT and YNNKEL (reference sequence).

The genes are TRBV7-9 and TRBJ1-5; D is uncertain. The germline V gene has CDR1 SEHNR and CDR2 FQNEAQ (reference sequence). The germline V and J ends were trimmed by 2 bases and 1 base, with 6 bases remaining between them. The CDR3 has 14 amino acids. The CDR3 loop reads CASSLSPSNQPQHF. The CDR3 nucleotides read TGTGCCAGCAGCTTAAGCCCAAGCAATCAGCCCCAGCATTTT.

The CDR3 DNA follows: TGTGCCAGTAGTCCGACTCACTTCGACACCGGGGAGCTGTTTTTT. It translates to CASSPTHFDTGELFF. The chain uses TRBV19 and TRBJ2-2, with no clear D. The CDR3 contains 15 residues. Between the trimmed V and J ends, which lost 5 bases and 3 bases, there was a span of 13 bases. CDR1 is LNHDA and CDR2 is SQIVND in the germline V gene (reference sequence).

The genes are TRBV29-1 and TRBJ2-7; 11 nucleotides line up with TRBD1. Germline CDR1 is SQVTM and CDR2 is ANQGSEA. The trim removed 6 bases at V and 5 bases at J, leaving 9 bases unmatched. The CDR3 contains 14 residues. This CDR3 reads CSVGGQGDPHEQYF. The CDR3 bases are TGCAGCGTGGGGGGACAGGGGGACCCCCACGAGCAGTACTTC.

The rearrangement links TRBV7-9 to TRBJ2-7; perhaps TRBD2 as D (7 bases). The V gene lost 3 bases and the J gene lost 6 bases, with 9 bases spanning the gap. Germline V lookup: CDR1 SEHNR, CDR2 FQNEAQ (reference sequence). CDR3 length: 12 residues. The CDR3 loop reads CASSFGGREQYF. The CDR3 DNA sequence: TGTGCCAGCAGCTTCGGGGGGCGCGAGCAGTACTTC.

The rearrangement uses TRBV6-1 and TRBJ2-3, with 10 positions matching TRBD2. This CDR3 spans 18 amino acids. Germline CDR1 is MNHNS and CDR2 is SASEGT. V trimming: 3 bases; J trimming: 4 bases; junction bases outside the gene matches: 13. CDR3 sequence: CASSDTGASGRLADTQYF. CDR3 nucleotide sequence: TGTGCCAGCAGTGATACCGGGGCTAGCGGGAGACTTGCAGATACGCAGTATTTT.

This chain connects TRBV18 to TRBJ2-3, with 9 bases identical to TRBD2. After removal of 1 base from V and 5 bases from J, the junction contained 10 bases not matched to a gene. CDR3 length: 17 amino acids. Per germline, CDR1 KGHSH and CDR2 LQKENI. Here the CDR3 reads CASSPLSGGGAGDTQYF. CDR3 DNA sequence: TGTGCCAGCTCACCACTGTCCGGCGGGGGGGCAGGAGATACGCAGTATTTT. Together with reference TRBV18 and TRBJ2-3, the CDR3 gives the full variable domain: NAGVMQNPRHLVRRRGQEARLRCSPMKGHSHVYWYRQLPEEGLKFMVYLQKENIIDESGMPKERFSAEFPKEGPSILRIQQVVRGDSAAYFCASSPLSGGGAGDTQYFGPGTRLTVL.

The chain is built from TRBV2 and TRBJ2-3; D is unresolved. The CDR3 is made up of 13 amino acids. From germline, CDR1 is SNHLY and CDR2 FYNNEI. Trimming removed 5 bases from V and 6 bases from J, with 12 bases in between. CDR3 nucleotide sequence: TGTGCCAGCAGTAGGAGCCCCCTTGATACGCAGTATTTT. This translates into CASSRSPLDTQYF.

V usage is TRBV7-2 and J usage is TRBJ2-2; D perhaps matches TRBD2 (6 bases). This CDR3 is 15 amino acids long. V dropped 4 bases and J dropped 4 bases, with 13 bases sitting between them. Germline V CDR1 and CDR2: SGHTA, FQGNSA. The CDR3 spells CASSSGLPGTGELFF. The CDR3, as DNA: TGTGCCAGCAGCTCGGGACTCCCCGGCACCGGGGAGCTGTTTTTT.

CDR3 residues: CASSARTGGGNQPQHF. DNA of the CDR3: TGTGCCAGCAGTGCCCGGACAGGGGGCGGCAATCAGCCCCAGCATTTT. The genes are TRBV6-1 and TRBJ1-5; 11 positions match TRBD1. The CDR3 sequence is 16 residues long. Germline V gives CDR1 MNHNS, CDR2 SASEGT. Trimming removed 4 bases from V and 2 bases from J; junction bases left unmatched: 4.

The chain combines TRBV29-1 with TRBJ1-1; possible D gene TRBD1, 6 bases. Germline V gives CDR1 SQVTM, CDR2 ANQGSEA. Trimming cost V 6 bases and J 4 bases, with 9 bases left between them. There are 11 residues in the CDR3. As DNA, the CDR3 is TGCAGCGTGGAGGACAGCACTGAAGCTTTCTTT. This gives the protein CSVEDSTEAFF.

The rearrangement links TRBV19 to TRBJ2-1; maybe TRBD2 (5 bases). The CDR3 length is 14 residues. In germline, CDR1 is LNHDA, CDR2 SQIVND (reference sequence). The V end was cut by 1 base, the J end by 8 bases, with 12 bases between. The CDR3 DNA follows: TGTGCCAGTAGTATAGTCGGGGTTTTCGATGAGCAGTTCTTC. Encoded protein: CASSIVGVFDEQFF. Supplemented by reference TRBV19 and TRBJ2-1, the full variable domain reads DGGITQSPKYLFRKEGQNVTLSCEQNLNHDAMYWYRQDPGQGLRLIYYSQIVNDFQKGDIAEGYSVSREKKESFPLTVTSAQKNPTAFYLCASSIVGVFDEQFFGPGTRLTVL.

The chain joins TRBV2 to TRBJ2-7, with D perhaps matching TRBD1 (6 bases). V was clipped by 6 bases and J by 0 bases, with 12 bases between them. The germline CDR1 and CDR2 sequences are SNHLY and FYNNEI. This CDR3 region has 14 residues. The CDR3 spells CASRGDTLSYEQYF. The CDR3 DNA reads as TGTGCCAGCAGGGGGGACACCCTCTCCTACGAGCAGTACTTC.